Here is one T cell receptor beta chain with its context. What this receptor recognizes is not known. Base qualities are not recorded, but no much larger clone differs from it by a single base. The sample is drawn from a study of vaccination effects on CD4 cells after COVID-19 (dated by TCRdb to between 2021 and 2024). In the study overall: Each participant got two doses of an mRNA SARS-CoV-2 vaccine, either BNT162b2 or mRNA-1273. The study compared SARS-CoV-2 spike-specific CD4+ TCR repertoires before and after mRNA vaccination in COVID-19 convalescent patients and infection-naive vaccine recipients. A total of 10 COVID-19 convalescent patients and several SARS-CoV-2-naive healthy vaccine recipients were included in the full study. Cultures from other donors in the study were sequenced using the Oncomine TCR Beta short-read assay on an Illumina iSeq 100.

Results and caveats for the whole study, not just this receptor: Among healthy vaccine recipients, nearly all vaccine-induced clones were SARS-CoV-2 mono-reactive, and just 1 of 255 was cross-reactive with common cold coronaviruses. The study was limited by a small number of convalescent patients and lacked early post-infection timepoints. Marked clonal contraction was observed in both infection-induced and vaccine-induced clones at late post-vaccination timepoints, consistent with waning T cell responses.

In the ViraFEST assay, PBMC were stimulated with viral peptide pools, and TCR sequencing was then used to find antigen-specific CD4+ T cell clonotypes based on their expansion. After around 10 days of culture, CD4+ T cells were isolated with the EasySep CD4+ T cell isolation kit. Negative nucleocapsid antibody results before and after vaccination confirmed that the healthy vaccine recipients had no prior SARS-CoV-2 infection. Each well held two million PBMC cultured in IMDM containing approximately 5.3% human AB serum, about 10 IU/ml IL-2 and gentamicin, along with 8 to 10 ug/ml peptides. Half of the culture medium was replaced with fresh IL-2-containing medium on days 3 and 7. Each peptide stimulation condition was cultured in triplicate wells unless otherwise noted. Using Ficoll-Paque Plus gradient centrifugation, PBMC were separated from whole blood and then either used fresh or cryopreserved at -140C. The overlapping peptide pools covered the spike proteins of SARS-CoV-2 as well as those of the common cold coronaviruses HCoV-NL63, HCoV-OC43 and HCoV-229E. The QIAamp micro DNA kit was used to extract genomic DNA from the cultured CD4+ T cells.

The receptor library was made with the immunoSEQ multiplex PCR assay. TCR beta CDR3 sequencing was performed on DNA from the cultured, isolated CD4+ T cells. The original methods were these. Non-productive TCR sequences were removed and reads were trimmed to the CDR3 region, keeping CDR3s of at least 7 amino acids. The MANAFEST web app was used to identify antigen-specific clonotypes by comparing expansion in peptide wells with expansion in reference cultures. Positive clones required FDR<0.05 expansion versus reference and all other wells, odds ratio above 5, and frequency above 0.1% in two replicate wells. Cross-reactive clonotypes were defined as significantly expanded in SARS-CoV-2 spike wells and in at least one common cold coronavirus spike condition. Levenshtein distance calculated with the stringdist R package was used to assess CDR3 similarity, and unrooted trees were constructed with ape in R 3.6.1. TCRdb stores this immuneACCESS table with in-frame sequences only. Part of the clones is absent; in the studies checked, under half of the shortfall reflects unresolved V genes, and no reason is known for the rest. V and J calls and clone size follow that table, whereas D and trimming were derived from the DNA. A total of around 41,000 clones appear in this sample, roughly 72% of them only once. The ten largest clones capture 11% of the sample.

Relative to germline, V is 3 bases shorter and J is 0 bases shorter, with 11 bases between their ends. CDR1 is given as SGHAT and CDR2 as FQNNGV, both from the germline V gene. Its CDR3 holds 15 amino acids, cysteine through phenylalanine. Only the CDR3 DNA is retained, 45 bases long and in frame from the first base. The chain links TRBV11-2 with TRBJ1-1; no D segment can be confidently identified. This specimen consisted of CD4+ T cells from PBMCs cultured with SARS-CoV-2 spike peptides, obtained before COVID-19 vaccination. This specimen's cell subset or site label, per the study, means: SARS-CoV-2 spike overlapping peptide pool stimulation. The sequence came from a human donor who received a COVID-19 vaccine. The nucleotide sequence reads TGTGCCAGCAGCTTTATCAGCAAAATGAACACTGAAGCTTTCTTT. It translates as CASSFISKMNTEAFF. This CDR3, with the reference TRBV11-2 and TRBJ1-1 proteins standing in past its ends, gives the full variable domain EAGVAQSPRYKIIEKRQSVAFWCNPISGHATLYWYQQILGQGPKLLIQFQNNGVVDDSQLPKDRFSAERLKGVDSTLKIQPAKLEDSAVYLCASSFISKMNTEAFFGQGTRLTVV.